This T cell receptor beta chain was obtained from a study of blood T cell repertoires in COVID-19. Overall study context: PBMCs, B-cell-depleted T cells, or T cells were the source of the cDNA or gDNA that made up the material.

Looked up from germline, CDR1 is SGHTA and CDR2 is FQGTGA. This CDR3 contains 13 residues. V was pared by 2 bases and J by 6 bases, with 10 bases between. Clones were read by immunoSEQ multiplex PCR, and TCRdb kept only the in-frame ones, dropping some. Among around 200,000 clones listed, approximately 85% were seen once. Sequencing was performed on peripheral blood. This chain connects TRBV7-3 to TRBJ1-2; weak D call: TRBD1 (5 bases). The source is a human donor with active or convalescent COVID-19. The donor label of this sample is uncertain. CDR3 nucleotides: TGTGCCAGCAGCTTATCAGGGAAGGATGGCTACACCTTC. It is translated as CASSLSGKDGYTF.